What follows is one T cell receptor (beta chain) and its context. What it recognizes is unknown. The data originate from a study of Ad26.COV2.S vaccination and SARS-CoV-2 variants. Study details: Donor was one of the participants in the Ad26.COV2.S arm of the COV1001 trial. The study's findings and limits: A substantial breadth of spike-specific CD8+ and CD4+ T cell responses after vaccination has been reported.

The treatment is: around 19 received Ad26.COV2.S at low or high dose, single or two shots; 5 received placebo; per-sample allocation not given. The investigators took samples on day 63 after the first vaccine or placebo injection. An adult donor aged 18-55 years was enrolled in Boston. Participants' vaccine, an Ad26 vector, delivered Wuhan-strain SARS-CoV-2 spike. CDR3 length equals 17 residues. Germline V CDR1 and CDR2: ENHRY, SYGVKD. With V trimmed by 0 bases and J by 2 bases, 6 bases remained unmatched. The table came from immunoSEQ multiplex PCR; TCRdb's copy has only in-frame clones and leaves some out. The sample has some 350,000 clones, 80% to 90% seen once.

Sequenced here: peripheral blood, sampled in a trial of Ad26.COV2.S vaccine versus placebo. This TCR was recovered from a person between 18 and 60 years old who received the Ad26.COV2.S COVID-19 vaccine or a placebo. The chain has TRBV10-3 and TRBJ2-1, with 8 bases that match TRBD1. For the CDR3, the DNA is TGTGCCATCAGTGAGTCGGCCGGGACAGGACCCTACAATGAGCAGTTCTTC. Its protein is CAISESAGTGPYNEQFF.